The next 11 T cell receptor beta chains were all read from a single sample in a study of T cell changes during pregnancy in multiple sclerosis. The data were produced by immunoSEQ multiplex PCR, yet TCRdb's version contains in-frame clones alone and is incomplete. The table includes around 80,000 clones, 92% detected once. The sample consisted of peripheral blood, taken before pregnancy. These receptor sequences come from a female donor with multiple sclerosis, enrolled in a pregnancy study.

The rearrangement links TRBV30 to TRBJ1-1; D possibly corresponds to TRBD1 (6 bases). In germline, CDR1 is GTSNPN, CDR2 SVGIG (reference sequence). Trimming shortened V by 4 bases and J by 8 bases, and 11 bases separated the two germline ends. The CDR3 loop spans 11 amino acids. The DNA of the CDR3 is TGTGCCTGGACCAACAGGGACGAAGCTTTCTTT. Amino acid sequence: CAWTNRDEAFF. Full variable domain (missing parts from reference TRBV30 and TRBJ1-1): SQTIHQWPATLVQPVGSPLSLECTVEGTSNPNLYWYRQAAGRGLQLLFYSVGIGQISSEVPQNLSASRPQDRQFILSSKKLLLSDSGFYLCAWTNRDEAFFGQGTRLTVV.

This clone was counted a single time. The chain has TRBV5-8 and TRBJ1-2, with D unresolved. V lost 2 bases to trimming and J lost 4 bases, with 9 bases between them. Germline V lookup: CDR1 SGHTS, CDR2 YDEGEE. The CDR3 is made up of 13 amino acids. The CDR3 DNA reads TGTGCCAGCAGCTTCCAGGTTGTCTATGGCTACACCTTC. Translation: CASSFQVVYGYTF.

The V call is TRBV7-9, the J call TRBJ2-1; D is unresolved. V was shortened by 5 bases and J by 6 bases, with 8 bases between the two germline ends. This CDR3 has 12 amino acids. Germline CDR1 is SEHNR and CDR2 is FQNEAQ (reference sequence). The CDR3 here is CASSQAINEQFF. DNA of the CDR3: TGTGCCAGCAGCCAAGCCATCAATGAGCAGTTCTTC.

V usage is TRBV5-1 and J usage is TRBJ1-1; 7 nucleotides align to TRBD1. CDR3 size: 15 residues. J gave up 2 bases and V 5 bases, and 9 bases lay outside the gene matches. Germline CDR1 is SGHRS and CDR2 is YFSETQ. CDR3 DNA: TGCGCCAGCAGGCTCAATACAGGGGACAACACTGAAGCTTTCTTT. Protein sequence: CASRLNTGDNTEAFF.

V gene TRBV6-5 combines with J gene TRBJ2-7, with 8 nucleotides matching TRBD1. Germline CDR1 MNHEY, CDR2 SVGAGI. V trimming: 6 bases; J trimming: 3 bases; junction bases outside the gene matches: 4. This CDR3 has 13 residues. DNA for the CDR3: TGTGCCAGCAGCCGAGGGACAGGCTACGAGCAGTACTTC. Its translation is CASSRGTGYEQYF.

The chain joins TRBV5-1 to TRBJ2-3; no clear D. This CDR3 region has 12 residues. Trimming removed 0 bases at V and 5 bases at J, with 4 bases between. CDR1 and CDR2 (germline): SGHRS, YFSETQ. DNA of the CDR3: TGCGCCAGCAGCTTGGATCTAGATACGCAGTATTTT. It specifies CASSLDLDTQYF.

The chain employs TRBV5-4 and TRBJ2-6, with TRBD2 identical over 11 bases. Germline V gives CDR1 SGHNT, CDR2 YYREEE (reference sequence). The CDR3 covers 18 residues. V lost 7 bases and J lost 1; bases outside the gene matches: 10. The DNA of the CDR3 is TGTGCCAGCCGCCCGACTAGCGGGAAGTCGTCTGGGGCCAACGTCCTGACTTTC. Protein: CASRPTSGKSSGANVLTF.

The CDR3 nucleotides read TGTGCCAGCAGCTTGTCAGGGTTACTCTCGGGAAACACCATATATTTT. Its protein is CASSLSGLLSGNTIYF. The J gene is TRBJ1-3, the V gene TRBV5-8, with D perhaps TRBD1 (5 bases). Deletions cut 1 base from V and 4 bases from J, with 15 bases between. Germline V lookup: CDR1 SGHTS, CDR2 YDEGEE. CDR3 length: 16 amino acids.

There are a few counts of this clone. This chain joins TRBV2 and TRBJ1-1; 7 nucleotides match TRBD1. The ends lost 7 bases at V and 4 bases at J; junction bases unmatched: 9. Germline assignment: CDR1 SNHLY and CDR2 FYNNEI. The CDR3 totals 14 residues. This CDR3 is CASILQGHGTEAFF. The CDR3, as DNA: TGTGCCAGCATTCTACAGGGGCACGGCACTGAAGCTTTCTTT. Combining the CDR3 with reference TRBV2 and TRBJ1-1 gives the whole variable domain EPEVTQTPSHQVTQMGQEVILRCVPISNHLYFYWYRQILGQKVEFLVSFYNNEISEKSEIFDDQFSVERPDGSNFTLKIRSTKLEDSAMYFCASILQGHGTEAFFGQGTRLTVV.

V gene TRBV5-4 combines with J gene TRBJ2-1, with unresolved D. The CDR3 consists of 13 residues. Germline CDR1 SGHNT, CDR2 YYREEE (reference sequence). Trimming removed 6 bases from V and 7 bases from J, with 14 bases in between. DNA for the CDR3: TGTGCCAGCACCTGGAGCGTTGGGAATGAGCAGTTCTTC. Amino acids: CASTWSVGNEQFF.

This chain links TRBV19 with TRBJ2-3; D possibly corresponds to TRBD2 (6 bases). The CDR3 has 15 amino acids. The ends were cut back, 3 bases at V and 5 bases at J, with 15 bases in the middle. Germline V gene sequence: CDR1 LNHDA, CDR2 SQIVND (reference sequence). CDR3 nucleotide sequence: TGTGCCAGTAGTATCGTCCCCGGGAGTCAAGATACGCAGTATTTT. The encoded protein is CASSIVPGSQDTQYF.